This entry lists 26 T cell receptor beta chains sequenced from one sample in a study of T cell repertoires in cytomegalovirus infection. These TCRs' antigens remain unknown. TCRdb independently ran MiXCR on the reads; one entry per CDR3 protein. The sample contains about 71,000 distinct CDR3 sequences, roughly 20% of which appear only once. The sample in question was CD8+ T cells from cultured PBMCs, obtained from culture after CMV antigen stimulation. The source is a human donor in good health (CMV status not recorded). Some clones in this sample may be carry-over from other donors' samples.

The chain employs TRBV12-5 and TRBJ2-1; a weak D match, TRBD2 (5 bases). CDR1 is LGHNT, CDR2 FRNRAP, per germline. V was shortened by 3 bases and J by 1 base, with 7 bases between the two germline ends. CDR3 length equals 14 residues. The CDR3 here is CASGLGSSYNEQFF. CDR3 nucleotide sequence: TGTGCTAGTGGTTTAGGGAGTTCCTACAATGAGCAGTTCTTC. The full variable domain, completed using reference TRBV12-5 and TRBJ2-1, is DARVTQTPRHKVTEMGQEVTMRCQPILGHNTVFWYRQTMMQGLELLAYFRNRAPLDDSGMPKDRFSAEMPDATLATLKIQPSEPRDSAVYFCASGLGSSYNEQFFGPGTRLTVL.

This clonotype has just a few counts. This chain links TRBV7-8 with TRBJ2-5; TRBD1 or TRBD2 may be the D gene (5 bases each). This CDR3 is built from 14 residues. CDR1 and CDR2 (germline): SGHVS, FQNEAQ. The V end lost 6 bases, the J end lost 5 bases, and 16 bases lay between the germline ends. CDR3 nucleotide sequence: TGTGCCAGCAGAGTCACCGGGACCCTGGAGACCCAGTACTTC. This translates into CASRVTGTLETQYF.

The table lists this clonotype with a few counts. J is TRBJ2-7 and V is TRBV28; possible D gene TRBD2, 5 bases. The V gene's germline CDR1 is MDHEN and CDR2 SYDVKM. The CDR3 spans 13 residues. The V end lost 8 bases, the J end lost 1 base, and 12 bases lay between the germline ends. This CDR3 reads CASSGKLSYEQYF. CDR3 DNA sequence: TGTGCCAGCTCGGGGAAGCTATCCTACGAGCAGTACTTC.

The CDR3 protein is CATEDPDRGPEQYF. CDR3 nucleotide sequence: TGTGCCACCGAGGATCCTGACAGGGGGCCCGAGCAGTACTTC. This sequence joins TRBV7-2 and TRBJ2-7; 10 bases fit TRBD1. The CDR3 is made up of 14 amino acids. Trimming removed 10 bases from V and 6 bases from J; junction bases left unmatched: 12. Per germline, CDR1 SGHTA and CDR2 FQGNSA.

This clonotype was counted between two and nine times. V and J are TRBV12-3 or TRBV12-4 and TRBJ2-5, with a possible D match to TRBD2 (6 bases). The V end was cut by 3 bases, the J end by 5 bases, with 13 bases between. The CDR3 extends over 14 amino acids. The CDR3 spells CASSFWQGGETQYF. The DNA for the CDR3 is TGTGCCAGCAGTTTCTGGCAGGGAGGTGAGACCCAGTACTTC.

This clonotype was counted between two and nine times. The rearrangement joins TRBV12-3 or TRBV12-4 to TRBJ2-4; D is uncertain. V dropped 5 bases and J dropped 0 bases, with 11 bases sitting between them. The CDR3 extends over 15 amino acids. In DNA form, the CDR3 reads TGTGCCAGCAGTGCTTTCAGTGGAGCCAAAAACATTCAGTACTTC. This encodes CASSAFSGAKNIQYF.

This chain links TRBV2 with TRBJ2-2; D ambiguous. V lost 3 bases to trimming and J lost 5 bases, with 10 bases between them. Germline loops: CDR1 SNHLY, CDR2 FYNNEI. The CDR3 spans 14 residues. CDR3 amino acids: CASSDDPYTGELFF. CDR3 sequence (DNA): TGTGCCAGCAGTGATGACCCGTATACCGGGGAGCTGTTTTTT. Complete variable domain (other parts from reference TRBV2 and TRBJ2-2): EPEVTQTPSHQVTQMGQEVILRCVPISNHLYFYWYRQILGQKVEFLVSFYNNEISEKSEIFDDQFSVERPDGSNFTLKIRSTKLEDSAMYFCASSDDPYTGELFFGEGSRLTVL.

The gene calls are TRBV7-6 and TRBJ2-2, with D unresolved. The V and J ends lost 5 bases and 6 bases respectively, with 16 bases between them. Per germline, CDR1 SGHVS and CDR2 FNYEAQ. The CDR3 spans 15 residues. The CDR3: CASSRTPIPAGELFF. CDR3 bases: TGTGCCAGCAGCCGCACTCCAATCCCCGCCGGGGAGCTGTTTTTT.

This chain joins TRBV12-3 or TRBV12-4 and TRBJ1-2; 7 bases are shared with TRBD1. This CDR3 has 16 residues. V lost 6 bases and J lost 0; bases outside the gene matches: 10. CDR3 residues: CASSPGTELANYGYTF. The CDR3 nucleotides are TGTGCCAGCAGCCCCGGGACAGAGTTAGCTAACTATGGCTACACCTTC.

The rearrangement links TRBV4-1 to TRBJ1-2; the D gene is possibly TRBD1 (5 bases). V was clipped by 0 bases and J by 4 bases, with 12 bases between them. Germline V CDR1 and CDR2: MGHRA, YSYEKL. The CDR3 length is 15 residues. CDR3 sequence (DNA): TGCGCCAGCAGCCAAGATTCAGGGAATCCCTATGGCTACACCTTC. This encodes CASSQDSGNPYGYTF.

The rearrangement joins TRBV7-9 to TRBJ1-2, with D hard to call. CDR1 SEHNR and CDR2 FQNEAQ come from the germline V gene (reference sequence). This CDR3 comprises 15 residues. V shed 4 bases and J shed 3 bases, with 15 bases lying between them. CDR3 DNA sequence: TGTGCCAGCAGCTCCGTCGACCCCGTCTACTATGGCTACACCTTC. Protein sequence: CASSSVDPVYYGYTF.

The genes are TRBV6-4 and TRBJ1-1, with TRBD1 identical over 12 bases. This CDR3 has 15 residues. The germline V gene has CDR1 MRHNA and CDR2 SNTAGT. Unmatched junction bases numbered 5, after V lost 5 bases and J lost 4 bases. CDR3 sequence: CASSPGTGGGTEAFF. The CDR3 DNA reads TGTGCCAGCAGTCCCGGGACAGGGGGCGGCACTGAAGCTTTCTTT.

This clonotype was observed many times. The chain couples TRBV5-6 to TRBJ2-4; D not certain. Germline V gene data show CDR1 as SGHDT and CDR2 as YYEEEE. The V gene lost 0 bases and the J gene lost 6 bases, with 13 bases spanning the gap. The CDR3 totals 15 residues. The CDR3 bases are TGTGCCAGCAGCTTGGGGACGATCGGTTTAAACATTCAGTACTTC. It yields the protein CASSLGTIGLNIQYF.

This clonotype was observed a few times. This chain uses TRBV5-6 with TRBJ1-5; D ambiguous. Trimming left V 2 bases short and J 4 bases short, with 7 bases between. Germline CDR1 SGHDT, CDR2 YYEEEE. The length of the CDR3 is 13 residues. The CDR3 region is CASSLGWNQPQHF. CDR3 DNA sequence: TGTGCCAGCAGCTTAGGATGGAATCAGCCCCAGCATTTT.

The CDR3 reads CASSPRWGRKGNYEQYF. The CDR3 DNA reads as TGTGCCAGCAGCCCGCGCTGGGGTAGGAAAGGGAACTACGAGCAGTACTTC. This chain links TRBV7-8 with TRBJ2-7; D remains unclear. The V gene's germline CDR1 is SGHVS and CDR2 FQNEAQ. V gave up 5 bases and J gave up 3 bases, with 23 bases separating them. The CDR3 sequence is 17 residues long.

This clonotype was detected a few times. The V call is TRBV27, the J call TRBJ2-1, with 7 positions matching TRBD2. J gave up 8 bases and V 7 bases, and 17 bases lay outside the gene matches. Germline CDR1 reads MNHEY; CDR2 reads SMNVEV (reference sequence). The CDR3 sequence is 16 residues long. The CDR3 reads CASTSLTSAPFHEQFF. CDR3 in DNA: TGTGCCAGCACATCCCTCACTAGCGCCCCTTTCCATGAGCAGTTCTTC.

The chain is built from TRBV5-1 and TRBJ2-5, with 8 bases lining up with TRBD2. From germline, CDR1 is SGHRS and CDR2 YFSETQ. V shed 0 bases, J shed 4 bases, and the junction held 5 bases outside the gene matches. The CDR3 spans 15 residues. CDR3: CASSLVSGDPETQYF. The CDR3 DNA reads TGCGCCAGCAGCTTGGTTAGCGGGGACCCAGAGACCCAGTACTTC.

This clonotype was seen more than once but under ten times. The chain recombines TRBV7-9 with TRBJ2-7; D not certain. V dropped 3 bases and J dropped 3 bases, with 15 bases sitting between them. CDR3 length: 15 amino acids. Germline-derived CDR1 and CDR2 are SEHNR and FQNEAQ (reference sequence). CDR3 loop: CASSLAPGQNYEQYF. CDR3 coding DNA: TGTGCCAGCAGCTTGGCCCCGGGCCAGAACTACGAGCAGTACTTC.

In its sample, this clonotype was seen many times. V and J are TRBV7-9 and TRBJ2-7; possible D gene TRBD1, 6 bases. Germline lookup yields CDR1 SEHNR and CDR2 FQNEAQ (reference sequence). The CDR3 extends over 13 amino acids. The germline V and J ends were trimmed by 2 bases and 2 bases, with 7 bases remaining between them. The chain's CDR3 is CASSLRDTYEQYF. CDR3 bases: TGTGCCAGCAGCTTACGGGACACCTACGAGCAGTACTTC. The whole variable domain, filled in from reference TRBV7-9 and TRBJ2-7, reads DTGVSQNPRHKITKRGQNVTFRCDPISEHNRLYWYRQTLGQGPEFLTYFQNEAQLEKSRLLSDRFSAERPKGSFSTLEIQRTEQGDSAMYLCASSLRDTYEQYFGPGTRLTVT.

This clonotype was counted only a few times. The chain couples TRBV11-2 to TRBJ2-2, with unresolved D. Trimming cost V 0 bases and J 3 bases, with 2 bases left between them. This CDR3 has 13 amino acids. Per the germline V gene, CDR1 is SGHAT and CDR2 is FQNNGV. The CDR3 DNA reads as TGTGCCAGCAGCTTAGAGTACACCGGGGAGCTGTTTTTT. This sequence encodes CASSLEYTGELFF.

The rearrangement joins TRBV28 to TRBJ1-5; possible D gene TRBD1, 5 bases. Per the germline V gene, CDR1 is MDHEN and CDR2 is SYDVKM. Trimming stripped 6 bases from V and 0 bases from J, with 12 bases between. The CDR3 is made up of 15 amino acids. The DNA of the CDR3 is TGTGCCAGCAGCCCGACAGTTTATAGCAATCAGCCCCAGCATTTT. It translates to CASSPTVYSNQPQHF.

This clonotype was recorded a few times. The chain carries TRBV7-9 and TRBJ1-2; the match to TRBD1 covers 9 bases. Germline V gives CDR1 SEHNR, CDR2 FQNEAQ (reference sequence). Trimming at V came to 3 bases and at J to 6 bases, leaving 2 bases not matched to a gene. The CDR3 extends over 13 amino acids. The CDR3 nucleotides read TGTGCCAGCAGCTTCAGGGACAGGGATGGCTACACCTTC. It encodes CASSFRDRDGYTF.

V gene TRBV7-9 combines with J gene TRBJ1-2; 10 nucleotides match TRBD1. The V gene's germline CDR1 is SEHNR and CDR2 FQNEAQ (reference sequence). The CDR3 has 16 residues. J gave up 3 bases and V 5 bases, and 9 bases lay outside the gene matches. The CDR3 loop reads CASSRTGGAAHYGYTF. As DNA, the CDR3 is TGTGCCAGCAGCCGGACAGGGGGTGCCGCGCACTATGGCTACACCTTC.

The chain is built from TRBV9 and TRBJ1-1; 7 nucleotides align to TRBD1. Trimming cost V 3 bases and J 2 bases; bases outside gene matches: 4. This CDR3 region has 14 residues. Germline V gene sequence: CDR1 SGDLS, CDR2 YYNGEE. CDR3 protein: CASSAGQFNTEAFF. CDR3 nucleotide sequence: TGTGCCAGCAGCGCGGGACAGTTCAACACTGAAGCTTTCTTT.

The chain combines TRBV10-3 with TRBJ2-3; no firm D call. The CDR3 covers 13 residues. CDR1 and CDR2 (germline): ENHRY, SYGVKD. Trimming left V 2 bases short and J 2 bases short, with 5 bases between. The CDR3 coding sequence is TGTGCCATCAGTGAGCTAAACACAGATACGCAGTATTTT. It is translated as CAISELNTDTQYF.

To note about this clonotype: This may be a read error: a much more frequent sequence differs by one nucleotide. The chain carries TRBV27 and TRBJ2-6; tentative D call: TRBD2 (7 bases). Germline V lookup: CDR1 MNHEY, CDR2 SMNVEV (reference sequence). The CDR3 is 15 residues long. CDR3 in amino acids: CASSLFLGGANGLTF. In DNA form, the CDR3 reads TGTGCCAGCAGTTTATTCCTGGGGGGGGCCAACGGCCTGACTTTC.